Presented here are 7 T cell receptor beta chains from one specimen sequenced in a study of T cell clonality in common variable immunodeficiency. Some clones are missing from TCRdb's copy, which holds only in-frame ones; the method was immunoSEQ multiplex PCR. Recorded here are tens of thousands of clones, with no singletons, and the ten leading clones hold 5.4%. The sequencing sample was made of peripheral blood mononuclear cells. The source is a person aged 18-70 years in good health.

This clone was counted ten times or more. With the read ending 3 residues before the CDR3 end, the germline J gene is used to fill in that end. The gene calls are TRBV28 and TRBJ1-3; the match to TRBD1 covers 7 bases. J lost 5 bases, V lost 1 base, and 2 bases had no gene match. Germline V gene sequence: CDR1 MDHEN, CDR2 SYDVKM. This CDR3 is built from 14 residues. Here the CDR3 reads CASSLYRGRNTIYF. CDR3 DNA (partial): TGTGCCAGCAGTTTATACAGGGGAAGAAACACC.

Many counts were recorded for this clone. The sequenced fragment ends 3 residues before the CDR3 boundary, so the rest is inferred from the germline J gene. V is TRBV11-2 and J is TRBJ1-1; no reliable D call. The V end was cut by 1 base, the J end by 0 bases, with 6 bases between. CDR3 length equals 14 residues. The germline CDR1 and CDR2 sequences are SGHAT and FQNNGV. The CDR3: CASSLAQMNTEAFF. The sequenced CDR3 bases are TGTGCCAGCAGCTTAGCACAGATGAACACTGAA. Looking up the rest from reference TRBV11-2 and TRBJ1-1 gives the full variable domain: EAGVAQSPRYKIIEKRQSVAFWCNPISGHATLYWYQQILGQGPKLLIQFQNNGVVDDSQLPKDRFSAERLKGVDSTLKIQPAKLEDSAVYLCASSLAQMNTEAFFGQGTRLTVV.

This clone has at least ten counts. The missing CDR3 end, 3 residues past where the read stops, is filled in from the germline J gene. The J gene is TRBJ2-5, the V gene TRBV5-1; D might be TRBD2 (6 bases). V was cut by 0 bases and J by 5 bases, with 17 bases left in between. The germline V gene has CDR1 SGHRS and CDR2 YFSETQ. The CDR3 has 16 amino acids. CDR3: CASSLVGRGGIETQYF. CDR3 DNA, as far as it was read: TGCGCCAGCAGCTTGGTGGGTAGGGGAGGTATCGAGACC.

This clone was seen at least ten times. The read ends 3 residues shy of where the CDR3 ends; the end is completed using the germline J gene. This chain connects TRBV7-2 to TRBJ1-2; tentatively, D is TRBD1 (6 bases). CDR3 size: 15 residues. Germline CDR1 is SGHTA and CDR2 is FQGNSA. V gave up 5 bases and J gave up 6 bases, with 19 bases separating them. CDR3 bases read: TGTGCCAGCAGCCTCGGGGGGGCGCACTCAGATGGC. It codes for CASSLGGAHSDG. The full CDR3 protein reads CASSLGGAHSDGYTF.

This clone came up many times. The missing CDR3 end, 3 residues past where the read stops, is filled in from the germline J gene. The J gene is TRBJ1-4, the V gene TRBV11-3; the D gene is possibly TRBD1 (5 bases). CDR1 and CDR2 (germline): SGHNT, YENEEA. V gave up 10 bases and J gave up 2 bases, with 17 bases separating them. The CDR3 runs to 15 residues. The CDR3 sequence: CAILPGGRTNEKLFF. The CDR3 DNA, read in part, is TGTGCCATCCTCCCCGGGGGGAGGACTAATGAAAAA.

Ten or more counts support this clone. With the read ending 3 residues before the CDR3 end, the germline J gene is used to fill in that end. This sequence joins TRBV29-1 and TRBJ1-4, with no clear D. CDR1 and CDR2 from the germline V gene are SQVTM and ANQGSEA. Trimming shortened V by 4 bases and J by 7 bases, and 13 bases separated the two germline ends. The CDR3 has 13 residues. CDR3 DNA, as far as it was read: TGCAGCGTTGGCATTTCCCCAGGTGAAAAA. Amino acid sequence: CSVGISPGEK. The whole CDR3 reads CSVGISPGEKLFF.

This clone has at least ten counts. The read terminates 3 residues before the CDR3 end, so the remaining end is supplied by the germline J gene. This chain joins TRBV7-3 and TRBJ2-1; 8 nucleotides align to TRBD1. Losses at the gene ends were 4 bases for V and 9 bases for J; bases not matched to a gene: 11. Per the germline V gene, CDR1 is SGHTA and CDR2 is FQGTGA. This CDR3 has 15 residues. CDR3 amino acids: CASSSRRTGLSEQFF. The part of the CDR3 DNA that was read is TGTGCCAGCAGCTCCCGTCGGACAGGGTTAAGTGAG.